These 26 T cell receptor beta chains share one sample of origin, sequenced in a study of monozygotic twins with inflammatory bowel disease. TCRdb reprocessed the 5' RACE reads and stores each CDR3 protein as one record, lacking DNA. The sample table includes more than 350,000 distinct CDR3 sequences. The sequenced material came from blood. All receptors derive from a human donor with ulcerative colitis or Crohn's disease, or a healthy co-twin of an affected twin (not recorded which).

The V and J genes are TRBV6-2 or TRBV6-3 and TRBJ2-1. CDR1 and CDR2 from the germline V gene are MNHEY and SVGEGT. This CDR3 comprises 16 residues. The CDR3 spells CASGPRGGSSYNEQFF.

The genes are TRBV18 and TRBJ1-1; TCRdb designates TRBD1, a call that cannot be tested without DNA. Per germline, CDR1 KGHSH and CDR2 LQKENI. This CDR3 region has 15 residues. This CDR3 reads CASSPPDRANTEAFF.

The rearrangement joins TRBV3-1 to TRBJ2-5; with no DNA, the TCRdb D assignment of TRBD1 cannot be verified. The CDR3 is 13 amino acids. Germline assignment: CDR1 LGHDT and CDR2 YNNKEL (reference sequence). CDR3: CASSQAGPRGQYF.

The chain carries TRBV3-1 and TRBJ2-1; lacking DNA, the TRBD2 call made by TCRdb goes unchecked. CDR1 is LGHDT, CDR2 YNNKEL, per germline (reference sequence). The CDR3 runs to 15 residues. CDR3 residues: CASSPRIASGNEQFF.

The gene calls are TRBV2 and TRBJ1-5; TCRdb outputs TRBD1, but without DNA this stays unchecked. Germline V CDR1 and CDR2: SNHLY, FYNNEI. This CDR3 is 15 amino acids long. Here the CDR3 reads CASSLQGSSNQPQHF.

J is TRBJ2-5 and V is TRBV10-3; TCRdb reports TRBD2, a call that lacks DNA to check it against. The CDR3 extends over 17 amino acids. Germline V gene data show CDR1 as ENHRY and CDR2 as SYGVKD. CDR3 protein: CAISESLAGGVQETQYF.

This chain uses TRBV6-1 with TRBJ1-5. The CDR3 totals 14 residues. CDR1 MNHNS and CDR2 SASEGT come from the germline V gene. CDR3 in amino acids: CASSESGFNQPQHF.

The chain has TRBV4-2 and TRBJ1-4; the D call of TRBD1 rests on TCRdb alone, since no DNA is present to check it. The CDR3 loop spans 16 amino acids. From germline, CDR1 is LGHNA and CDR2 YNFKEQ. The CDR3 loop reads CASSLSGQGAFEKLFF.

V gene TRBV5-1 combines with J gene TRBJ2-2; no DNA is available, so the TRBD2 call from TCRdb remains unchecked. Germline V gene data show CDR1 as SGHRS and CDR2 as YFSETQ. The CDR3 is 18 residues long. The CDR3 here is CASSFGLAGTANTGELFF.

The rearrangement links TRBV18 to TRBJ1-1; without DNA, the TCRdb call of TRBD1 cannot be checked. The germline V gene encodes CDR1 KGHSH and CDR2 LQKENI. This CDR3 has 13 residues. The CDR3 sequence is CASLQGEVTEAFF. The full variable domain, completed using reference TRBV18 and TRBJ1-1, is NAGVMQNPRHLVRRRGQEARLRCSPMKGHSHVYWYRQLPEEGLKFMVYLQKENIIDESGMPKERFSAEFPKEGPSILRIQQVVRGDSAAYFCASLQGEVTEAFFGQGTRLTVV.

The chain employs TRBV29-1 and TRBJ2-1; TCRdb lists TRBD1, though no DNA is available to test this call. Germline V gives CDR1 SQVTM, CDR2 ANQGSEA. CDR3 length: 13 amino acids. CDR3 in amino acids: CSARTWGYNEQFF.

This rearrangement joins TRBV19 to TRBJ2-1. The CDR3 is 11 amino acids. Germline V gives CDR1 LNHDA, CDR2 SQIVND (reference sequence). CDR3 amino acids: CASTNYNEQFF.

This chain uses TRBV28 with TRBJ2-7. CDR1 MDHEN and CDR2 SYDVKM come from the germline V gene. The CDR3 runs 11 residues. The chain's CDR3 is CASSFEYEQYF.

The CDR3 protein is CASSASGTGQETQYF. The chain links TRBV5-1 to TRBJ2-5; TCRdb selects TRBD1, and the lack of DNA leaves this call unchecked. The CDR3 is 15 residues long. The germline V gene has CDR1 SGHRS and CDR2 YFSETQ.

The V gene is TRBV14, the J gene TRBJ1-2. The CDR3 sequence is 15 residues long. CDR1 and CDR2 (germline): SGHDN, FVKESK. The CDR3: CASSQDEARVYGYTF.

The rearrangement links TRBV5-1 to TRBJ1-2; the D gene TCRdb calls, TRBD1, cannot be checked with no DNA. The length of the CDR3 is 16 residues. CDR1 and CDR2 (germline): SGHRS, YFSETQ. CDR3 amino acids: CASSWRSGIGPYGYTF. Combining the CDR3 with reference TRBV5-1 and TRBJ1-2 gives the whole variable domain KAGVTQTPRYLIKTRGQQVTLSCSPISGHRSVSWYQQTPGQGLQFLFEYFSETQRNKGNFPGRFSGRQFSNSRSEMNVSTLELGDSALYLCASSWRSGIGPYGYTFGSGTRLTVV.

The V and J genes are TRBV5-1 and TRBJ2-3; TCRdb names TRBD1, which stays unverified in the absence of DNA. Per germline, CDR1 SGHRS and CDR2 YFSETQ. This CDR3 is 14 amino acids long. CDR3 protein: CASLSGGPTDTQYF.

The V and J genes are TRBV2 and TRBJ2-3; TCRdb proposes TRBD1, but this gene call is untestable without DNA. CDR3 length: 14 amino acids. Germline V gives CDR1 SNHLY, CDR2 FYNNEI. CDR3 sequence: CASGSGAFTDTQYF.

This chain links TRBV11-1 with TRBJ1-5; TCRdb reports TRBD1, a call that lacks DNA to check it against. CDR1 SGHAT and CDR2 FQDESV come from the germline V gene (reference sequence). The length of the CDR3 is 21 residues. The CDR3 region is CASKRGAQGWANDRGLATQHF.

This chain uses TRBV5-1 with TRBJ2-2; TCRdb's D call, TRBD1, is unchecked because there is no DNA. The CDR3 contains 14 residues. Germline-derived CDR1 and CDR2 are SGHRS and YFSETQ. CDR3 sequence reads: CAVSDRANTGELFF.

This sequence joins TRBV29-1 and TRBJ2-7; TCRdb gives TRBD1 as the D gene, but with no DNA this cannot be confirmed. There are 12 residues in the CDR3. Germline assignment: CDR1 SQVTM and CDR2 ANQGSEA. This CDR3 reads CSVTRGAVEQYF.

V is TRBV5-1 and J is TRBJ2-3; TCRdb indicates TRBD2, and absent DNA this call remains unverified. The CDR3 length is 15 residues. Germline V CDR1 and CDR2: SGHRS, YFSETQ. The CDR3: CASSLQTAGTDTQYF. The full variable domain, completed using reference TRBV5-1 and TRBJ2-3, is KAGVTQTPRYLIKTRGQQVTLSCSPISGHRSVSWYQQTPGQGLQFLFEYFSETQRNKGNFPGRFSGRQFSNSRSEMNVSTLELGDSALYLCASSLQTAGTDTQYFGPGTRLTVL.

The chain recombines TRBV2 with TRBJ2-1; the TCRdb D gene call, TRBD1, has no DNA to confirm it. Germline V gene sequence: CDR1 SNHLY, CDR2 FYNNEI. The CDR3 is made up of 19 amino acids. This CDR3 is CASSERTAFVSGSYNEQFF.

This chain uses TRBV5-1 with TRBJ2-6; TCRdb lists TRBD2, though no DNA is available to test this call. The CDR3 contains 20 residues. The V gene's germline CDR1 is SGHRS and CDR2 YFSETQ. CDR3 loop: CASSWRDSSGRPSGANVLTF.

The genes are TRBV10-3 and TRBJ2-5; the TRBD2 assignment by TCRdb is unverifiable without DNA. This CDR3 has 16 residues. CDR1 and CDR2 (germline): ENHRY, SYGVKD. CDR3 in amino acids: CAISGPGAGGLETQYF.

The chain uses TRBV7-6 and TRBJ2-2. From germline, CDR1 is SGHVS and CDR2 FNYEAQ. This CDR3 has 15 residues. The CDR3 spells CASRHDTANTGELFF.